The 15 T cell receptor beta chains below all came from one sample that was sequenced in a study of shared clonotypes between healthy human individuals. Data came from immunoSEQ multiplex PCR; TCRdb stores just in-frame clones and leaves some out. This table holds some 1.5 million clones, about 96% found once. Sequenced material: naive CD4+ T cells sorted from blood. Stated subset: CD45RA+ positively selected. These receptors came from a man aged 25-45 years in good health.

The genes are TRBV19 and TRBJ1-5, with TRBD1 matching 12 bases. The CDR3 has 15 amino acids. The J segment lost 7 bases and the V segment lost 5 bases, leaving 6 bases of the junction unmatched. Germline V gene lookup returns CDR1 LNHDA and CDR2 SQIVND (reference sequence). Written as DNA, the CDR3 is TGTGCCAGTAGTTGGGACAGGGGGCGCGGGCAGCCCCAGCATTTT. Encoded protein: CASSWDRGRGQPQHF.

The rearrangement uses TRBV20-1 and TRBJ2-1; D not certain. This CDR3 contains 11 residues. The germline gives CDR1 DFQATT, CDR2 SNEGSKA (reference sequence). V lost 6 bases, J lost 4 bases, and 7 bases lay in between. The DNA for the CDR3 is TGCAGTGCCCCCCCGTACAATGAGCAGTTCTTC. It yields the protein CSAPPYNEQFF.

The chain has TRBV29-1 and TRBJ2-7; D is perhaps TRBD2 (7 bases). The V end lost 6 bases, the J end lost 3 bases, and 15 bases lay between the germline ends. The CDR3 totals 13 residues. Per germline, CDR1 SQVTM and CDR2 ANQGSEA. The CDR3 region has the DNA TGCAGCGTGGGAGGGGGGAGTAACTACGAGCAGTACTTC. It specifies CSVGGGSNYEQYF.

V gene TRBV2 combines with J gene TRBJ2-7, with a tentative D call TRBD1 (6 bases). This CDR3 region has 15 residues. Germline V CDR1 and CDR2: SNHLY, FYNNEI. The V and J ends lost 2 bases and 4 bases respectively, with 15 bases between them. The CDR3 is CASSEWRTEPYEQYF. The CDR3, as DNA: TGTGCCAGCAGTGAATGGAGGACAGAACCATACGAGCAGTACTTC. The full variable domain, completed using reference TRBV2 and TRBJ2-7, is EPEVTQTPSHQVTQMGQEVILRCVPISNHLYFYWYRQILGQKVEFLVSFYNNEISEKSEIFDDQFSVERPDGSNFTLKIRSTKLEDSAMYFCASSEWRTEPYEQYFGPGTRLTVT.

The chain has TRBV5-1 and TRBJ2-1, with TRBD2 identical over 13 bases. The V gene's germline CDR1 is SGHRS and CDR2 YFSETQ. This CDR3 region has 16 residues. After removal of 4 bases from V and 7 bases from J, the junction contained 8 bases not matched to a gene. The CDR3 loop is CASSTSGRAFLNEQFF. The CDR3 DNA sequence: TGCGCCAGCAGCACTAGCGGGAGGGCCTTTTTGAATGAGCAGTTCTTC.

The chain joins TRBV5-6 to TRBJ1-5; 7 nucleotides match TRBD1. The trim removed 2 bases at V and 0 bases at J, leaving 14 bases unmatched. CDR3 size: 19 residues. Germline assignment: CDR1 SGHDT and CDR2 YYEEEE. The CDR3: CASSLTFGRGAYSNQPQHF. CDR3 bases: TGTGCCAGCAGCTTAACTTTCGGCAGGGGGGCCTATAGCAATCAGCCCCAGCATTTT.

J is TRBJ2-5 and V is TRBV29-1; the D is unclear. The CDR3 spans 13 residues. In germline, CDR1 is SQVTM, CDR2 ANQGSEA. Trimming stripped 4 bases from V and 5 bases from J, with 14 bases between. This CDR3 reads CSVGRILSETQYF. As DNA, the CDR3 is TGCAGCGTTGGCCGAATTTTGTCGGAGACCCAGTACTTC.

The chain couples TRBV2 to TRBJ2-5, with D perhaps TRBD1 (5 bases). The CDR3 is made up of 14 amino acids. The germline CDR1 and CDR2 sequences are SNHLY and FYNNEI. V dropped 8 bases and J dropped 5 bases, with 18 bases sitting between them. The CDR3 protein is CASLGASIRETQYF. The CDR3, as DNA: TGTGCCAGCTTAGGGGCGTCAATTAGGGAGACCCAGTACTTC. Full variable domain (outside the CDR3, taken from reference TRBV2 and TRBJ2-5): EPEVTQTPSHQVTQMGQEVILRCVPISNHLYFYWYRQILGQKVEFLVSFYNNEISEKSEIFDDQFSVERPDGSNFTLKIRSTKLEDSAMYFCASLGASIRETQYFGPGTRLLVL.

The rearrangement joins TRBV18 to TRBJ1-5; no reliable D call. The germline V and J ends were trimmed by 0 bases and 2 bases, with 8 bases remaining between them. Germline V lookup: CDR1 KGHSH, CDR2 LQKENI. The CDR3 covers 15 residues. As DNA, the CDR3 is TGTGCCAGCTCACCACCGGGAAGAGGCAATCAGCCCCAGCATTTT. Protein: CASSPPGRGNQPQHF.

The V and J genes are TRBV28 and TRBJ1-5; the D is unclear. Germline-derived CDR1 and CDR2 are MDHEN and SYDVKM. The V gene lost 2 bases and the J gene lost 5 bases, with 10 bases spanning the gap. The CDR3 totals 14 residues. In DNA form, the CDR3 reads TGTGCCAGCAGTTTACGCGGTCCCGATCAGCCCCAGCATTTT. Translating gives CASSLRGPDQPQHF.

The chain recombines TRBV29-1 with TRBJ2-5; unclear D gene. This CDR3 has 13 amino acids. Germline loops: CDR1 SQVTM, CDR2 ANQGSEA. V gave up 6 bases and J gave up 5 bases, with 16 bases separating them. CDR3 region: CSVARRLGETQYF. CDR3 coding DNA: TGCAGCGTCGCCCGGCGGCTAGGCGAGACCCAGTACTTC.

The CDR3 region has the DNA TGTGCCAGCAGCTCCCGGGGGCGTAGTACTGAAGCTTTCTTT. Amino acid sequence: CASSSRGRSTEAFF. V and J are TRBV7-2 and TRBJ1-1, with D possibly being TRBD1 (6 bases). Trimming shortened V by 4 bases and J by 5 bases, and 14 bases separated the two germline ends. This CDR3 is 14 amino acids long. Per germline, CDR1 SGHTA and CDR2 FQGNSA.

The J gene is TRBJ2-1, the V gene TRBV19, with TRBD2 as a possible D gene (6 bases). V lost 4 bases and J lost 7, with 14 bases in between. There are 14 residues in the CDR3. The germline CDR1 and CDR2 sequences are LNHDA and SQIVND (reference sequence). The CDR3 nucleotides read TGTGCCAGTAGTAAAAGATTCGGGAGTAATGAGCAGTTCTTC. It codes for CASSKRFGSNEQFF. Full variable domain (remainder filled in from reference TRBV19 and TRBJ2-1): DGGITQSPKYLFRKEGQNVTLSCEQNLNHDAMYWYRQDPGQGLRLIYYSQIVNDFQKGDIAEGYSVSREKKESFPLTVTSAQKNPTAFYLCASSKRFGSNEQFFGPGTRLTVL.

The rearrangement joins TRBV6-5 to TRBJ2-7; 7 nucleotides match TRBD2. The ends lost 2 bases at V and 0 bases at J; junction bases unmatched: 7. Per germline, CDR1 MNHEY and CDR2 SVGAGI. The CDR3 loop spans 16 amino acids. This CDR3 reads CASSYGGGGSSYEQYF. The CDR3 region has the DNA TGTGCCAGCAGTTACGGTGGGGGAGGGAGCTCCTACGAGCAGTACTTC.

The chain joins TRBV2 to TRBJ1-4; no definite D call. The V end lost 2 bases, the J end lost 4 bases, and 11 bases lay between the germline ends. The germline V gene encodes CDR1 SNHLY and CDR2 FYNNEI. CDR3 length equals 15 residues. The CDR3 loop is CASSESYGINEKLFF. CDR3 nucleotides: TGTGCCAGCAGTGAAAGCTACGGAATTAATGAAAAACTGTTTTTT.